This TCR beta chain stems from a study of control samples from healthy donors and cancer patients. Sequenced by immunoSEQ multiplex PCR; TCRdb stores in-frame clones only, minus some. The sample has approximately 150,000 clones, around 94% seen once. V was cut by 5 bases and J by 2 bases, with 13 bases left in between. The CDR3 consists of 15 residues. Germline CDR1 reads LNHDA; CDR2 reads SQIVND (reference sequence). This TCR derives from a woman under 30 in good health. Sequencing was performed on blood. This chain joins TRBV19 and TRBJ1-5, with D perhaps TRBD1 (6 bases). CDR3 sequence reads: CASSWGADGNQPQHF. In DNA form, the CDR3 reads TGTGCCAGTAGTTGGGGGGCGGATGGCAATCAGCCCCAGCATTTT.